This is a list of T cell receptor beta chains from one sample in a study of identical twins' blood T cells. Each CDR3 protein is one row after TCRdb ran MiXCR on the 5' RACE reads. The table records around 380,000 distinct CDR3 sequences, roughly 27% of them present only once. Sequencing used PBMCs. The receptor source for this set is a woman aged 18-55 years in good health. CDR3s include the opening cysteine and the closing phenylalanine or tryptophan.

V	J	CDR3
TRBV11-2	TRBJ1-1	CASSLVDGQGRIGSKAFF
TRBV20-1	TRBJ2-1	CSAPGTSGSRVGYNEQFF
TRBV29-1	TRBJ1-1	CSVMRQGATSTEAFF
TRBV11-3	TRBJ1-2	CASSPQGQFRGYTF
TRBV7-8	TRBJ2-7	CASSLLSVSYEQYF
TRBV20-1	TRBJ2-3	CSARLPGTDTQYF
TRBV27	TRBJ2-5	CASGRLGQQETQCF
TRBV7-9	TRBJ1-1	CASSLGGMGTEAFF
TRBV29-1	TRBJ2-2	CSARTGGGGELFF
TRBV5-1	TRBJ1-1	CASSRGQGEAFF
TRBV6-4	TRBJ1-2	CASSESQGARGYTF
TRBV7-9	TRBJ1-2	CASTPSSGDNYGYTF
TRBV18	TRBJ1-5	CASSPVDSNQPQHF
TRBV6-5	TRBJ1-1	CASSYSNKNTEAFF
TRBV6-5	TRBJ1-2	CASSYGAGEYYGYTF
TRBV9	TRBJ1-1	CASSKRQNTEAFF
TRBV6-6	TRBJ1-2	CASEAHYGYTF
TRBV3-1	TRBJ1-5	CASSQEPAYQPQHF
TRBV11-3	TRBJ2-1	CASSLNPETYNEQFF
TRBV6-2/TRBV6-3	TRBJ1-1	CASSYRWGERTEAFF
TRBV6-2/TRBV6-3	TRBJ2-2	CASKHGAGELFF
TRBV29-1	TRBJ1-1	CSVGVTTEAFF